These 27 T cell receptor beta chains share one sample of origin, sequenced in a study of identical twins. TCRdb recomputed calls from the 5' RACE reads with MiXCR, one row per CDR3 protein. The profile shows about 530,000 distinct CDR3 sequences, about 22% of them singletons. This same sample was also taken into another study, of yellow fever vaccine responses in identical twins.

The sequenced material came from CD4+ T cells sorted from blood. These receptor sequences come from a woman aged 18-29 years in good health.

The rearrangement joins TRBV10-2 to TRBJ2-3; 12 positions match TRBD2. The trim removed 7 bases at V and 6 bases at J, leaving 8 bases unmatched. From germline, CDR1 is WSHSY and CDR2 SAAADI. This CDR3 region has 15 residues. The CDR3 sequence: CASTLAGGLSDTQYF. CDR3 bases: TGCGCCAGCACCCTAGCGGGGGGGCTATCGGATACGCAGTATTTT.

The sample holds a few counts of this clonotype. This chain links TRBV11-2 with TRBJ2-6, with D possibly being TRBD1 (6 bases). CDR1 SGHAT and CDR2 FQNNGV come from the germline V gene. This CDR3 has 16 amino acids. V gave up 4 bases and J gave up 2 bases, with 12 bases separating them. Here the CDR3 DNA reads TGTGCCAGCAGCTACCATCGACAGGCTGGGGCCAACGTCCTGACTTTC. Translating it yields CASSYHRQAGANVLTF.

The V gene is TRBV7-8, the J gene TRBJ2-7; no clear D gene. Germline lookup yields CDR1 SGHVS and CDR2 FQNEAQ. The CDR3 consists of 15 residues. V was trimmed by 4 bases and J by 0 bases, leaving 13 bases between them. The CDR3 sequence is CASSSWIRSSYEQYF. The CDR3 DNA sequence: TGTGCCAGCAGCTCCTGGATCAGGAGCTCCTACGAGCAGTACTTC.

At least ten counts were recorded for this clonotype. V gene TRBV3-1 combines with J gene TRBJ2-7; possible D gene TRBD2, 6 bases. The CDR3 contains 17 residues. Deletions cut 1 base from V and 1 base from J, with 17 bases between. In germline, CDR1 is LGHDT, CDR2 YNNKEL (reference sequence). CDR3 sequence: CASSQGSGGEASYEQYF. The CDR3 nucleotides are TGTGCCAGCAGCCAAGGGTCGGGCGGGGAAGCTTCCTACGAGCAGTACTTC.

This clonotype turned up a few times. The rearrangement links TRBV5-1 to TRBJ1-2; the match to TRBD1 covers 7 bases. With 4 bases clipped from V and 2 bases from J, the junction kept 5 bases outside the gene matches. Germline loops: CDR1 SGHRS, CDR2 YFSETQ. CDR3 length: 14 residues. The CDR3 nucleotides read TGCGCCAGCAGCATCCGGACAGGAAACTATGGCTACACCTTC. It is translated as CASSIRTGNYGYTF.

In this sample, this clonotype turned up a few times. V and J are TRBV2 and TRBJ2-7; 8 positions agree with TRBD2. This CDR3 region has 15 residues. CDR1 SNHLY and CDR2 FYNNEI come from the germline V gene. Trimming cost V 7 bases and J 0 bases; bases outside gene matches: 8. The CDR3 loop reads CASTRLAISSYEQYV. In DNA, the CDR3 is TGTGCCAGCACCCGACTAGCGATAAGCTCCTACGAGCAGTACGTC.

A word on this clonotype: This could be a read error, since a much larger clone is one nucleotide away. The chain links TRBV5-1 to TRBJ2-3; tentative D call: TRBD1 (6 bases). CDR3 size: 16 residues. CDR1 and CDR2 (germline): SGHRS, YFSETQ. Trimming shortened V by 4 bases and J by 2 bases, and 17 bases separated the two germline ends. The CDR3 is CASSPQGRSHTDTQYF. Here the CDR3 DNA reads TGCGCCAGCAGCCCACAGGGTAGGAGTCACACAGATACGCAGTATTTT.

The gene calls are TRBV24-1 and TRBJ2-7; 10 bases fit TRBD1. V shed 7 bases and J 3 bases; nucleotides not matched to a gene: 5. CDR3 length equals 14 residues. Per germline, CDR1 KGHDR and CDR2 SFDVKD. The CDR3 sequence: CATSPGQGNYEQYF. CDR3 nucleotide sequence: TGTGCCACCAGCCCGGGACAGGGGAACTACGAGCAGTACTTC.

The rearrangement joins TRBV25-1 to TRBJ2-3; D possibly corresponds to TRBD2 (6 bases). Germline-derived CDR1 and CDR2 are MGHDK and SYGVNS. Trimming pared 3 bases from V and 2 bases from J, leaving 9 bases between. The length of the CDR3 is 14 residues. CDR3 sequence: CASSDPGLTDTQYF. DNA for the CDR3: TGTGCCAGCAGTGATCCGGGACTCACAGATACGCAGTATTTT.

The gene calls are TRBV11-2 and TRBJ2-5; 9 bases are shared with TRBD2. V shed 5 bases, J shed 4 bases, and the junction held 11 bases outside the gene matches. The V gene's germline CDR1 is SGHAT and CDR2 FQNNGV. CDR3 length: 16 residues. The CDR3 loop is CASSLTLAGGGETQYF. As DNA, the CDR3 is TGTGCCAGCAGCCTAACGTTGGCGGGAGGGGGAGAGACCCAGTACTTC.

The rearrangement joins TRBV12-3 or TRBV12-4 to TRBJ2-2; no definite D call. The CDR3 covers 15 residues. The V end lost 2 bases, the J end lost 4 bases, and 11 bases lay between the germline ends. In nucleotides, the CDR3 is TGTGCCAGCAGTTTATTGGGCGAGGCCACCGGGGAGCTGTTTTTT. Residues: CASSLLGEATGELFF.

CDR3 region: CASSLVRGSGSSYNEQFF. The CDR3 DNA reads as TGTGCCAGCAGTTTAGTCCGGGGTAGCGGGAGTTCCTACAATGAGCAGTTCTTC. The genes are TRBV12-3 or TRBV12-4 and TRBJ2-1; 9 bases are a match to TRBD2. Trimming took 1 base from V and 1 from J; bases not matched to a gene: 8. The CDR3 extends over 18 amino acids.

This clonotype appeared a few times. The J gene is TRBJ2-7, the V gene TRBV27, with 8 bases matching TRBD2. Per germline, CDR1 MNHEY and CDR2 SMNVEV (reference sequence). This CDR3 has 16 residues. V was clipped by 2 bases and J by 2 bases; unmatched bases: 8. The DNA of the CDR3 is TGTGCCAGCAGTTTAGTCCCGGGAGGGGGAACCTACGAGCAGTACTTC. Protein product: CASSLVPGGGTYEQYF.

The chain joins TRBV18 to TRBJ2-5; no firm D call. Germline CDR1 reads KGHSH; CDR2 reads LQKENI. The CDR3 totals 12 residues. Trimming stripped 3 bases from V and 5 bases from J, with 7 bases between. The CDR3 protein is CASSPLGETQYF. In DNA, the CDR3 is TGTGCCAGCTCACCCCTCGGGGAGACCCAGTACTTC.

Ten or more counts support this clonotype. The chain employs TRBV12-3 or TRBV12-4 and TRBJ2-7; 10 bases are a match to TRBD1. V gave up 6 bases and J gave up 4 bases; unmatched junction bases: 6. The CDR3 loop spans 14 amino acids. CDR3 nucleotide sequence: TGTGCCAGCAGCCTGACAGGGGGCATTTACGAGCAGTACTTC. Encoded protein: CASSLTGGIYEQYF.

This chain joins TRBV7-8 and TRBJ2-7, with no clear D. Trimming cost V 6 bases and J 5 bases, with 14 bases left between them. Germline V gene lookup returns CDR1 SGHVS and CDR2 FQNEAQ. This CDR3 has 13 amino acids. CDR3: CASSRVGLDEQYF. In nucleotides, the CDR3 is TGTGCCAGCAGTCGGGTGGGCCTTGACGAGCAGTACTTC.

This clonotype has just a few counts. The rearrangement uses TRBV11-2 and TRBJ1-4, with 9 bases identical to TRBD1. Germline loops: CDR1 SGHAT, CDR2 FQNNGV. The CDR3 contains 15 residues. Trimming cost V 5 bases and J 7 bases; bases outside gene matches: 8. The CDR3 DNA sequence: TGTGCCAGCAGCCCCCAACAGGGGGCGGGTGAAAAACTGTTTTTT. Translation gives CASSPQQGAGEKLFF. Filled out from reference TRBV11-2 and TRBJ1-4, the complete variable domain reads EAGVAQSPRYKIIEKRQSVAFWCNPISGHATLYWYQQILGQGPKLLIQFQNNGVVDDSQLPKDRFSAERLKGVDSTLKIQPAKLEDSAVYLCASSPQQGAGEKLFFGSGTQLSVL.

The V and J genes are TRBV10-3 and TRBJ1-3; D is ambiguous. V was clipped by 3 bases and J by 3 bases, with 6 bases between them. This CDR3 comprises 13 residues. Germline CDR1 is ENHRY and CDR2 is SYGVKD. The CDR3 DNA is TGTGCCATCAGTGATCCCGTTGGAAACACCATATATTTT. Translated, it gives CAISDPVGNTIYF.

This clonotype was seen only a few times. V and J are TRBV5-5 and TRBJ2-1; a possible D gene is TRBD2 (7 bases). Trimming took 0 bases from V and 8 from J, leaving 18 bases between them. The CDR3 runs 16 residues. Germline lookup yields CDR1 SGHKS and CDR2 YYEKEE (reference sequence). The CDR3 sequence: CASSLEGGSAGDEQFF. As DNA, the CDR3 is TGTGCCAGCAGCTTGGAGGGGGGCTCGGCGGGGGATGAGCAGTTCTTC.

There are a few counts of this clonotype. V and J are TRBV9 and TRBJ2-5; TRBD2 matches at 14 bases. The V gene's germline CDR1 is SGDLS and CDR2 YYNGEE. The CDR3 totals 17 residues. With V trimmed by 3 bases and J by 4 bases, 8 bases remained unmatched. The CDR3 DNA is TGTGCCAGCAGCGCCGGGACTAGCGGGAGTCTTGCAGAGACCCAGTACTTC. Translating it yields CASSAGTSGSLAETQYF.

The sample holds a few counts of this clonotype. The chain uses TRBV29-1 and TRBJ1-1; possible D gene TRBD1, 6 bases. The CDR3 has 13 amino acids. The V end lost 4 bases, the J end lost 10 bases, and 19 bases lay between the germline ends. The germline gives CDR1 SQVTM, CDR2 ANQGSEA. CDR3 amino acids: CSVGRGVYLPAFF. The CDR3, as DNA: TGCAGCGTTGGGAGGGGGGTTTACCTGCCAGCTTTCTTT.

The genes are TRBV29-1 and TRBJ2-3, with 8 bases identical to TRBD2. Per the germline V gene, CDR1 is SQVTM and CDR2 is ANQGSEA. CDR3 length: 14 amino acids. V was clipped by 7 bases and J by 4 bases; unmatched bases: 10. This chain's CDR3 is CSANPGRAPDTQYF. The CDR3 DNA is TGCAGCGCAAACCCCGGGAGGGCCCCAGATACGCAGTATTTT.

The chain links TRBV5-5 to TRBJ2-1, with D possibly being TRBD1 (6 bases). The germline gives CDR1 SGHKS, CDR2 YYEKEE (reference sequence). Trimming removed 4 bases from V and 4 bases from J, with 12 bases in between. This CDR3 comprises 14 residues. DNA for the CDR3: TGTGCCAGCAGCGGAGGACAGAGATACAATGAGCAGTTCTTC. Its protein product is CASSGGQRYNEQFF.

In this sample, this clonotype turned up many times. The chain combines TRBV4-1 with TRBJ1-5, with D possibly TRBD1 on 6 matching bases. From germline, CDR1 is MGHRA and CDR2 YSYEKL. The CDR3 spans 17 residues. V lost 0 bases, J lost 3 bases, and 15 bases lay in between. The CDR3 loop reads CASSQDRSRGTNQPQHF. The CDR3 DNA is TGCGCCAGCAGCCAAGATAGGAGCAGGGGTACCAATCAGCCCCAGCATTTT.

This clonotype has at least ten counts. V is TRBV11-2 and J is TRBJ2-5, with TRBD2 matching over 10 bases. Germline V gene lookup returns CDR1 SGHAT and CDR2 FQNNGV. This CDR3 contains 16 residues. Unmatched junction bases numbered 2, after V lost 1 base and J lost 0 bases. CDR3 DNA: TGTGCCAGCAGCTTAGGGACTAGCGGAAACCAAGAGACCCAGTACTTC. It encodes CASSLGTSGNQETQYF.

Only a few counts were recorded for this clonotype. V gene TRBV20-1 combines with J gene TRBJ2-7; TRBD2 might be the D (5 bases). CDR1 and CDR2 from the germline V gene are DFQATT and SNEGSKA (reference sequence). The CDR3 consists of 14 residues. The V gene lost 4 bases and the J gene lost 3 bases, with 16 bases spanning the gap. This CDR3 reads CSATGGKGIYEQYF. In DNA form, the CDR3 reads TGCAGTGCTACCGGAGGAAAAGGGATCTACGAGCAGTACTTC.

The V and J genes are TRBV2 and TRBJ2-5; 7 nucleotides align to TRBD2. Germline values: CDR1 SNHLY, CDR2 FYNNEI. With 3 bases clipped from V and 2 bases from J, the junction kept 9 bases outside the gene matches. The length of the CDR3 is 16 residues. Written as DNA, the CDR3 is TGTGCCAGCAGTGAGGGGGGTAGCGGGTTACAAGAGACCCAGTACTTC. Encoded protein: CASSEGGSGLQETQYF. Full variable domain (outside the CDR3, taken from reference TRBV2 and TRBJ2-5): EPEVTQTPSHQVTQMGQEVILRCVPISNHLYFYWYRQILGQKVEFLVSFYNNEISEKSEIFDDQFSVERPDGSNFTLKIRSTKLEDSAMYFCASSEGGSGLQETQYFGPGTRLLVL.